This TCR beta chain derives from a study of T cells during gluten challenge in celiac disease listed by TCRdb under 2017. Study-wide context: Paired single-cell TCR sequencing was performed for several challenge participants showing a significant rise in HLA-DQ:gluten tetramer-binding T cells. Single-cell libraries were sequenced paired-end 250 bp and bulk libraries paired-end 300 bp on the Illumina MiSeq. During the challenge, blood was drawn at baseline, day 6 and day 14, while duodenal biopsies were taken at baseline and day 14. Overall study outcomes, separate from this receptor: Gluten-specific T cells in the circulation reached a peak on day 6, and the day-6 repertoire appeared to be made up largely of expanded preexisting memory clonotypes. Increased clonal expansion on day 6 was shown by a lower sample-corrected Shannon diversity of circulating gluten-specific T cells. Across the 7 patients, roughly 11-45% of single-cell TCR-alpha/beta clonotypes seen at the latest time point had also been present at baseline, compared with roughly 52-55% in the bulk data.

Blood cells were gated as tetramer-binding CD4+ effector-memory gut-homing T cells defined as CD3+, CD45RA-, CD62L- and integrin beta7+, with lineage markers excluded. Treated celiac disease patients on a gluten-free diet underwent a 14-day oral dietary gluten challenge to study recall of gluten-specific T cells. An Aria II cell sorter was used to sort cells as single cells, and also in bulk when tetramer-positive cells were relatively plentiful. Peripheral blood mononuclear cells were isolated by Ficoll density gradient centrifugation and cryopreserved before staining. Before tetramer-binding CD4+ T cells were sorted, thawed cells were stained with a pool of PE-conjugated HLA-DQ:gluten tetramers that present immunodominant gluten epitopes. Following HLA-DQ:gluten tetramer staining, tetramer-based enrichment was performed on blood samples. The germline V gene (reference sequence) sets CDR1 to DFQATT and CDR2 to SNEGSKA. V and J lose 3 bases and 6 bases, and a span of 9 bases separates them. From the cysteine through the phenylalanine, the CDR3 covers 11 amino acids. The entry retains the CDR3 DNA only, 33 bases that are in frame from base 1.

Library preparation was by single-cell sequencing. TCRdb shows the sequencer as Illumina MiSeq. Paired single-cell TCR-alpha and TCR-beta sequences were amplified by three nested PCRs with multiplexed primers covering all TRA and TRB V genes. As for the original processing: Reads were preprocessed with selected pRESTO steps, and V, D, J genes and CDR3 junctions were assigned with IMGT/HighV-QUEST. Only valid singletons with no more than three chains, each backed by 100 or more reads, were kept as single cells. A clonotype was defined by identical paired TCR-alpha/beta nucleotide sequences, and sharing across patients of only about 0.18% pointed to negligible cross-contamination. Repertoire diversity was estimated with an undersampling-corrected Shannon index in samples with more than 20 cells. TCRdb reanalyzed the raw reads on its own, using fastp at Q25 for trimming and MiXCR for clone calling, and kept in-frame beta chains. All rows with the same CDR3 protein become a single entry with the most common DNA and genes. TCRdb assigned the V and J calls; the authors' analysis was not used. The sample table holds a few hundred distinct CDR3 sequences, of which less than 65% were seen once. The top ten clonotypes cover approximately 80% of the sample.

This clonotype was observed a single time. No clone much larger than this one lies a single base away; base qualities are absent. One read yields weak evidence. The V and J segments used are TRBV20-1 and TRBJ2-7, with the D gene call left open. The sequence was collected from a female donor with celiac disease. Sequencing was performed on gluten-specific CD4+ T cells sorted from blood using tetramers, taken at baseline or on day 6, 14 or 28 of gluten challenge (not recorded which). The CDR3 is CSASDVSEQYF. Here is the DNA: TGCAGTGCTAGTGACGTTTCCGAGCAGTACTTC.